The present T cell receptor beta chain was sequenced within a study of beta chain features in type 1 diabetes. The wider study: Sorted cells examined across all samples numbered 107,917,701. General study findings and limits: All four CD4+ subsets from Type 1 diabetes patients carried moderately but significantly shorter TCRB CDR3s. Junctions at VDJ sites from type 1 diabetes patients had fewer insertions and more deletions.

The CDR3 has 13 residues. Germline CDR1 and CDR2: SGHRS and YFSETQ. V lost 0 bases to trimming and J lost 8 bases; unmatched junction nucleotides: 4. To note about this clone: Antigen unknown.

On average, the one heparinised blood draw given by each donor was roughly 100 mL. The isolated RNA, all of it, was reverse transcribed, so expressed TCRB transcripts were what got sequenced. Some clones are missing from TCRdb's copy, which holds only in-frame ones; the method was immunoSEQ multiplex PCR. The sample lists 250,000 to 350,000 clones, roughly 15% seen once, with 0.015% to 0.017% in the top ten. This receptor was identified in a young man with type 1 diabetes. The genes are TRBV5-1 and TRBJ1-2; 7 bases are shared with TRBD1. Material: naive CD4+ T cells from blood. CDR3 amino acids: CASSLGQGWGYTF. Written as DNA, the CDR3 is TGCGCCAGCAGCTTGGGACAGGGATGGGGCTACACCTTC.